Sequencing of this T cell receptor beta chain was carried out in a study of cytomegalovirus exposure and HLA in healthy donors. Germline V gives CDR1 MDHEN, CDR2 SYDVKM. V gave up 3 bases and J gave up 8 bases, with 10 bases separating them. The CDR3 runs to 12 residues. The PCR made use of 60 Vbeta and 13 Jbeta primers. Sequenced by immunoSEQ multiplex PCR; TCRdb stores in-frame clones only, minus some. The sample has under 65,000 clones, 82% seen once. The sequence was collected from a woman aged 18-35 years in good health and CMV-seronegative. The sample taken for sequencing was PBMCs. This sequence joins TRBV28 and TRBJ1-2; tentative D call: TRBD1 (5 bases). CDR3 sequence reads: CASSLWRGGYTF. The CDR3, as DNA: TGTGCCAGCAGTTTGTGGAGGGGAGGCTACACCTTC.